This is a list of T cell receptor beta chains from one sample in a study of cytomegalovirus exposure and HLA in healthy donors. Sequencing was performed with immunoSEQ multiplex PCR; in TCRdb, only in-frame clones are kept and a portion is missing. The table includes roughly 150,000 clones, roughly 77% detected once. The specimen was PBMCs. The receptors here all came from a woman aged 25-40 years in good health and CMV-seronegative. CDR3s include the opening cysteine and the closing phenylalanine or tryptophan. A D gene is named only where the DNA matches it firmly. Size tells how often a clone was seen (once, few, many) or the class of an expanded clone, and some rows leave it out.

CASRVSGRVENEQFF TGTGCCAGCAGGGTTAGCGGGAGGGTTGAGAATGAGCAGTTCTTC TRBD2 NA TRBJ2-1 TRBV2
CASSPGGAANYGYTF TGTGCCAGCTCACCAGGCGGGGCAGCTAACTATGGCTACACCTTC NA NA TRBJ1-2 TRBV18
CASSLKSRAAGPYQETQYF TGTGCCAGCAGCTTAAAGAGCCGGGCAGCGGGGCCCTACCAAGAGACCCAGTACTTC TRBD2 NA TRBJ2-5 TRBV7-2
CASSTGTVSGELFF TGTGCCAGCAGTACCGGGACAGTTTCCGGGGAGCTGTTTTTT TRBD1 NA TRBJ2-2 TRBV2
CASSRRETGSSNQPQHF TGTGCCAGCTCGCGACGCGAGACAGGGTCTAGCAATCAGCCCCAGCATTTT TRBD1 once TRBJ1-5 TRBV18
CASSRVGRGAEQYF TGTGCCAGCAGCAGGGTTGGCAGGGGAGCCGAGCAGTACTTC NA once TRBJ2-7 TRBV11-2
CASRETGVNSPLHF TGTGCCAGCAGAGAGACAGGGGTTAATTCACCCCTCCACTTT TRBD1 once TRBJ1-6 TRBV7-6
CAWSAQGYEQFF TGTGCCTGGAGTGCTCAGGGGTATGAGCAGTTCTTC NA NA TRBJ2-1 TRBV30
CASSLLAGSYEQYF TGTGCCAGCAGCCTTCTAGCGGGAAGTTACGAGCAGTACTTC TRBD2 NA TRBJ2-7 TRBV6-6
CASSSVGTAGGSISTDTQYF TGTGCCAGCAGCTCCGTAGGCACTGCGGGGGGGTCCATAAGCACAGATACGCAGTATTTT TRBD2 NA TRBJ2-3 TRBV5-8
CASSPASEAGRDSPLHF TGTGCCAGCAGCCCAGCTTCCGAGGCAGGGCGCGATTCACCCCTCCACTTT NA NA TRBJ1-6 TRBV9
CASSEGASGAKETQYF TGTGCCAGCAGTGAAGGGGCTAGCGGGGCGAAAGAGACCCAGTACTTC TRBD2 NA TRBJ2-5 TRBV6-1
CASSKLAIKDEQYF TGTGCCAGCAGTAAACTAGCCATTAAGGACGAGCAGTACTTC NA NA TRBJ2-7 TRBV5-6
CARLGSGPRSPLHF TGTGCCAGGTTAGGATCCGGCCCGCGGTCACCCCTCCACTTT NA NA TRBJ1-6 TRBV6-1
CASSEHLGDSSLNTEAFF TGTGCCAGTAGTGAACACCTCGGGGACAGCTCCTTGAACACTGAAGCTTTCTTT TRBD1 NA TRBJ1-1 TRBV19
CASSLMTGLDRYGDEQFF TGTGCCAGCAGCTTAATGACAGGGTTGGATCGATATGGCGATGAGCAGTTCTTC TRBD1 few TRBJ2-1 TRBV11-2
CASSYQAGVDEQFF TGTGCTAGCAGCTATCAGGCGGGGGTGGATGAGCAGTTCTTC TRBD2 few TRBJ2-1 TRBV7-7
CASRTAQETQYF TGTGCCAGCCGGACAGCCCAAGAGACCCAGTACTTC NA NA TRBJ2-5 TRBV10-3
CASTSGGTLYNEQFF TGTGCCAGCACTAGCGGGGGCACTCTTTACAATGAGCAGTTCTTC TRBD2 few TRBJ2-1 TRBV6-1
CASSFYQQGYNEQFF TGTGCCAGCAGTTTTTACCAGCAGGGGTACAATGAGCAGTTCTTC NA few TRBJ2-1 TRBV28
CASSSGGHSSGWSEQYF TGTGCCAGCAGCTCAGGGGGGCACTCTAGCGGGTGGTCCGAGCAGTACTTC NA NA TRBJ2-7 TRBV28
CASSNELEAFF TGTGCCAGCAGTAATGAGTTAGAAGCTTTCTTT NA NA TRBJ1-1 TRBV6-6
CASSVGGRTYGYTF TGTGCCAGCAGCGTAGGCGGCAGGACTTATGGCTACACCTTC NA NA TRBJ1-2 TRBV9
CAALQGADYGYTF TGTGCCGCCCTACAGGGGGCGGACTATGGCTACACCTTC TRBD1 few TRBJ1-2 TRBV10-3
CASSLGQGPDTQYF TGTGCCAGCAGCTTGGGACAGGGTCCAGATACGCAGTATTTT TRBD1 few TRBJ2-3 TRBV7-6
CASSPPGRGPYEQYF TGTGCCAGCTCACCACCGGGTAGAGGGCCCTACGAGCAGTACTTC NA NA TRBJ2-7 TRBV18
CAWSGPQGRGAGELFF TGTGCCTGGAGTGGCCCACAGGGAAGAGGGGCCGGGGAGCTGTTTTTT NA NA TRBJ2-2 TRBV30
CASSPRGQGLRSTEAFF TGCGCCAGCAGCCCCCGGGGACAGGGACTGAGGAGCACTGAAGCTTTCTTT TRBD1 NA TRBJ1-1 TRBV4-1
CSSGQTSETQYF TGTTCCAGCGGACAAACTTCGGAGACCCAGTACTTC NA NA TRBJ2-5 TRBV7-9
CAISDRTSGGVETQYF TGTGCCATCAGTGACCGGACTAGCGGGGGGGTGGAGACCCAGTACTTC TRBD2 NA TRBJ2-5 TRBV10-3
CASSTWSGGADGELFF TGTGCCAGCAGCACCTGGAGCGGGGGGGCTGACGGGGAGCTGTTTTTT TRBD2 NA TRBJ2-2 TRBV5-5
CVSSLGGSGRSSYNEQFF TGCGTCAGCAGCTTGGGCGGTAGCGGGAGAAGCTCCTACAATGAGCAGTTCTTC TRBD2 few TRBJ2-1 TRBV5-1
CASSTQGGRETEAFF TGTGCCAGCAGTACCCAGGGAGGGAGAGAGACTGAAGCTTTCTTT NA NA TRBJ1-1 TRBV6-5
CASSPLKRILYEQYF TGTGCCAGCAGTCCCCTAAAGCGGATCCTCTACGAGCAGTACTTC NA NA TRBJ2-7 TRBV6-1
CASSYGGTEQFF TGTGCCAGCAGTTACGGGGGGACTGAGCAGTTCTTC NA NA TRBJ2-1 TRBV6-5
CASSPTTSGFNEQFF TGTGCCAGCTCACCAACCACTAGCGGCTTCAATGAGCAGTTCTTC TRBD2 once TRBJ2-1 TRBV18
CASSLASGSGYEQYF TGTGCCAGCAGCTTGGCCAGCGGGAGTGGGTACGAGCAGTACTTC TRBD2 few TRBJ2-7 TRBV11-2
CACSGRYDTQYF TGTGCCTGTAGCGGGAGGTATGATACGCAGTATTTT TRBD2 once TRBJ2-3 TRBV6-6
CASSLQGKSYEQYF TGTGCCAGCAGCTTACAGGGAAAGTCCTACGAGCAGTACTTC NA NA TRBJ2-7 TRBV6-5
CASSFGGALGTEAFF TGTGCCAGCAGCTTTGGGGGGGCGCTGGGCACTGAAGCTTTCTTT NA NA TRBJ1-1 TRBV5-4
CASSFHRVESTGELFF TGCGCCAGCAGCTTCCACAGGGTCGAGAGCACCGGGGAGCTGTTTTTT NA NA TRBJ2-2 TRBV5-1
CSADRVGGELFF TGCAGCGCCGACAGGGTAGGCGGGGAGCTGTTTTTT TRBD1 NA TRBJ2-2 TRBV29-1
CASSANRDTYEQYF TGTGCCAGCAGTGCCAACAGGGATACCTACGAGCAGTACTTC NA NA TRBJ2-7 TRBV2
CASSQDLEVDTQYF TGTGCCAGCAGCCAAGACCTAGAAGTAGATACGCAGTATTTT NA once TRBJ2-3 TRBV4-2
CASSPPTGFSGGTF TGTGCCAGTAGTCCTCCAACGGGATTTTCCGGCGGCACCTTC NA NA TRBJ1-2 TRBV19
CASSKETGGKDYEQYF TGTGCTAGCAGCAAAGAAACAGGGGGCAAGGACTACGAGCAGTACTTC TRBD1 NA TRBJ2-7 TRBV7-7
CASWGGQTTGPYNEQFF TGCGCCAGCTGGGGGGGCCAAACTACCGGACCCTACAATGAGCAGTTCTTC NA NA TRBJ2-1 TRBV5-1
CASSPRLENTEAFF TGTGCCAGCAGCCCTAGACTAGAAAACACTGAAGCTTTCTTT NA once TRBJ1-1 TRBV7-2
CASRRGSYEQYF TGTGCCAGCAGGAGAGGTTCCTACGAGCAGTACTTC NA NA TRBJ2-7 TRBV6-1
CASSRQRMNTEAFF TGTGCCAGCTCGCGACAGAGGATGAACACTGAAGCTTTCTTT NA NA TRBJ1-1 TRBV18
CASSQQGDQPQHF TGTGCCAGCAGTCAACAGGGGGATCAGCCCCAGCATTTT TRBD1 NA TRBJ1-5 TRBV6-6
CSVRKGRDTGELFF TGCAGCGTTAGGAAGGGGAGGGACACCGGGGAGCTGTTTTTT TRBD2 NA TRBJ2-2 TRBV29-1
CASGRQGAGSQPQHF TGTGCCAGTGGTCGACAGGGGGCCGGGAGTCAGCCCCAGCATTTT TRBD1 NA TRBJ1-5 TRBV19
CASSLRREAYEKLFF TGTGCCAGCAGTTTAAGAAGGGAGGCTTATGAAAAACTGTTTTTT NA NA TRBJ1-4 TRBV27
CASSYVPRQPQHF TGTGCCAGCAGTTACGTCCCCCGTCAGCCCCAGCATTTT NA NA TRBJ1-5 TRBV6-5
CASSLGTSSRDTQYF TGCGCCAGCAGCCTCGGGACTAGCTCCCGAGATACGCAGTATTTT TRBD2 NA TRBJ2-3 TRBV5-1
CAISEFGGSNYGYTF TGTGCCATCAGTGAGTTCGGCGGGAGCAACTATGGCTACACCTTC NA NA TRBJ1-2 TRBV10-3